A single sample gave rise to the 20 T cell receptor delta chains below, sequenced in a study of Vδ1+ human thymocytes. Study-wide findings and caveats: Thymic TRG and TRD repertoires appeared highly polyclonal, with Gaussian CDR3 length distributions.

Sequences come from RNA converted to cDNA by reverse transcription. Multiplex PCR used pooled V-gene forward primers and a constant-region reverse primer to amplify CDR3s. TCRdb repeated clone calling on the multiplex PCR reads with CATT. The sample lists about 75,000 delta-chain clones, about 38% occurring once. These receptors have no known antigen. The sequencing input was Vdelta1+ gamma-delta thymocytes from the thymus. Subset indicated: FACS-sorted CD3+ TCRalphabeta- TCRVdelta1+ TCRVdelta2- thymocytes. These receptors all come from a boy under two years old who had congenital heart surgery.

This clone came up once. A much larger clone differs from this one at a single base, so this may be a read error. Other nucleotide sequences from this sample produce the same CDR3. The chain uses TRDV2 and TRDJ1; D ambiguous. With 5 bases removed from V and 5 bases from J, the gap between germline ends came to 8 bases. The CDR3 has 11 amino acids. Germline lookup yields CDR1 GEAIGNYY and CDR2 EKD. The CDR3: CACVRADKLIF. The CDR3 DNA reads TGTGCCTGTGTCAGGGCGGATAAACTCATCTTT.

The chain combines TRDV1 with TRDJ1, with 12 bases lining up with TRDD3. CDR1 and CDR2 (germline): TSWWSYY, QGS. This CDR3 has 21 amino acids. The ends lost 4 bases at V and 5 bases at J; junction bases unmatched: 23. The CDR3 coding sequence is TGTGCTCTTGGGGGTCGGCCTTCCCCTTACTGGGGGATACTTAATGGGGATAAACTCATCTTT. The encoded protein is CALGGRPSPYWGILNGDKLIF.

This clone was seen a few times. The V and J genes are TRDV1 and TRDJ1; D unresolved. Trimming pared 4 bases from V and 1 base from J, leaving 22 bases between. Per the germline V gene, CDR1 is TSWWSYY and CDR2 is QGS. The CDR3 loop spans 18 amino acids. CDR3 sequence: CALGGHEFRWMGTDKLIF. In nucleotides, the CDR3 is TGTGCTCTTGGGGGCCACGAGTTCCGGTGGATGGGCACCGATAAACTCATCTTT.

The sample holds a few counts of this clone. The chain employs TRDV1 and TRDJ2, with D hard to call. Trimming stripped 1 base from V and 1 base from J, with 13 bases between. The CDR3 is 17 residues long. Germline CDR1 reads TSWWSYY; CDR2 reads QGS. DNA for the CDR3: TGTGCTCTTGGGGAACGTGGCCGTGCAATTTTGACAGCACAACTCTTCTTT. Translating it yields CALGERGRAILTAQLFF.

Only a few counts were recorded for this clone. The V and J genes are TRDV1 and TRDJ1; 10 positions match TRDD3. The length of the CDR3 is 22 residues. Germline V gene data show CDR1 as TSWWSYY and CDR2 as QGS. The V gene end was trimmed by 0 bases and the J gene end by 1 base; junction bases not matched to a gene: 20. CDR3 in amino acids: CALGELGRYVSYRGIRTDKLIF. CDR3 DNA: TGTGCTCTTGGGGAACTCGGGAGATACGTCTCCTACCGGGGGATACGCACCGATAAACTCATCTTT.

This clone was picked up one time. The genes are TRDV1 and TRDJ1, with 7 bases identical to TRDD3. V shed 0 bases, J shed 2 bases, and the junction held 24 bases outside the gene matches. The CDR3 sequence is 22 residues long. Germline CDR1 is TSWWSYY and CDR2 is QGS. For the CDR3, the DNA is TGTGCTCTTGGGGAACTAGTCCTCCCAACAGTTCAGGGGGATGGCGGGACCGATAAACTCATCTTT. Translating it yields CALGELVLPTVQGDGGTDKLIF.

This chain uses TRDV1 with TRDJ1; 8 nucleotides line up with TRDD3. Germline V gene sequence: CDR1 TSWWSYY, CDR2 QGS. The CDR3 has 19 amino acids. The V segment lost 5 bases and the J segment 0 bases; nucleotides outside the gene matches: 17. The DNA of the CDR3 is TGTGCTCTTGGGTCTCATCTCAGTTGGGGGATCAGGTACACCGATAAACTCATCTTT. Encoded protein: CALGSHLSWGIRYTDKLIF.

This sequence joins TRDV1 and TRDJ1, with 9 bases fitting TRDD3. Germline CDR1 is TSWWSYY and CDR2 is QGS. Germline trimming cut 1 base from V and 0 bases from J; bases unmatched to any gene: 33. CDR3 length: 26 residues. In DNA, the CDR3 is TGTGCTCTTGGGGAACCCCCCTGGGGGCATGATTCCTTCATCTTGACTGGGGGACCATACACCGATAAACTCATCTTT. Translating it yields CALGEPPWGHDSFILTGGPYTDKLIF.

This chain uses TRDV1 with TRDJ1, with D tentatively TRDD3 (5 bases). Trimming removed 2 bases from V and 0 bases from J, with 16 bases in between. The CDR3 sequence is 17 residues long. From germline, CDR1 is TSWWSYY and CDR2 QGS. The CDR3 sequence is CALGEDSTGRYTDKLIF. CDR3 coding DNA: TGTGCTCTTGGGGAAGATTCTACGGGGAGATACACCGATAAACTCATCTTT.

With respect to this clone: One junction end does not reproduce the germline sequence, and a read error may be involved. The chain combines TRDV1 with TRDJ1, with 8 bases aligning to TRDD3. The CDR3 has 20 amino acids. Germline loops: CDR1 TSWWSYY, CDR2 QGS. CDR3 in DNA: TGTGCTCTTAGGGAAAATTCCCACAATTTGGGGGATTATAACACCGATAAACTCATCTTT. Translating it yields CALRENSHNLGDYNTDKLIF.

V is TRDV1 and J is TRDJ1; possibly TRDD2 or TRDD3 for D (8 bases each). The germline CDR1 and CDR2 sequences are TSWWSYY and QGS. The V end lost 0 bases, the J end lost 0 bases, and 26 bases lay between the germline ends. There are 21 residues in the CDR3. The CDR3 sequence is CALGELRLPTDWGSYTDKLIF. For the CDR3, the DNA is TGTGCTCTTGGGGAACTCCGACTTCCTACCGACTGGGGGTCATACACCGATAAACTCATCTTT.

This clone showed up just a few times. The chain combines TRDV1 with TRDJ1; TRDD3 is a possible D gene (6 bases). This CDR3 has 20 residues. Germline V gene sequence: CDR1 TSWWSYY, CDR2 QGS. V lost 3 bases and J 0 bases, leaving 26 bases between the germline ends. DNA of the CDR3: TGTGCTCTTGGGGATTTCGCCCCGAGGGGATCCGCCCCTTACACCGATAAACTCATCTTT. It specifies CALGDFAPRGSAPYTDKLIF.

This clone rates as medium-sized. Other DNA sequences of this sample code for an identical CDR3. V usage is TRDV2 and J usage is TRDJ1; no firm D call. V was shortened by 5 bases and J by 3 bases, with 6 bases between the two germline ends. This CDR3 is 11 amino acids long. Per the germline V gene, CDR1 is GEAIGNYY and CDR2 is EKD. The chain's CDR3 is CACVRADKLIF. CDR3 nucleotide sequence: TGTGCCTGTGTCAGGGCCGATAAACTCATCTTT.

This clone was observed a few times. The rearrangement links TRDV1 to TRDJ1; 8 bases are a match to TRDD3. With V trimmed by 0 bases and J by 0 bases, 27 bases remained unmatched. The CDR3 spans 24 residues. Germline CDR1 and CDR2: TSWWSYY and QGS. The chain's CDR3 is CALGELVLLKLRGWGKLDTDKLIF. The CDR3 bases are TGTGCTCTTGGGGAACTCGTTCTCTTGAAGCTACGAGGCTGGGGGAAATTAGACACCGATAAACTCATCTTT.

In the case of this clone: A read error may be the cause here, since a much bigger clone is one base away. Other DNA sequences in this sample translate to the same CDR3. V gene TRDV2 combines with J gene TRDJ1; 13 nucleotides align to TRDD3. Germline CDR1 is GEAIGNYY and CDR2 is EKD. Losses at the gene ends were 2 bases for V and 1 base for J; bases not matched to a gene: 18. The CDR3 extends over 21 amino acids. CDR3 amino acids: CACDNPPSFTGGYGSTDKLIF. CDR3 coding DNA: TGTGCCTGTGACAACCCGCCCTCCTTTACTGGGGGATACGGGTCCACCGATAAACTCATCTTT.

J is TRDJ1 and V is TRDV1; 10 positions match TRDD3. The trim removed 2 bases at V and 0 bases at J, leaving 3 bases unmatched. The CDR3 has 16 residues. Germline lookup yields CDR1 TSWWSYY and CDR2 QGS. The CDR3, as DNA: TGTGCTCTTGGGGAAGCCTGGGGGATATACACCGATAAACTCATCTTT. It codes for CALGEAWGIYTDKLIF.

The gene calls are TRDV1 and TRDJ1, with 8 bases matching TRDD3. Germline V gives CDR1 TSWWSYY, CDR2 QGS. Unmatched junction bases numbered 31, after V lost 1 base and J lost 0 bases. The CDR3 contains 25 residues. The CDR3 loop reads CALGERGLRGPTHLLGIPYTDKLIF. The CDR3 nucleotides read TGTGCTCTTGGGGAACGGGGGCTACGAGGTCCCACCCACCTACTGGGGATACCGTACACCGATAAACTCATCTTT.

The chain links TRDV1 to TRDJ1; D perhaps matches TRDD2 (6 bases). The germline V and J ends were trimmed by 2 bases and 0 bases, with 22 bases remaining between them. The CDR3 is 19 amino acids. The germline gives CDR1 TSWWSYY, CDR2 QGS. The CDR3 sequence is CALGERPSYGDLYTDKLIF. CDR3 coding DNA: TGTGCTCTTGGGGAAAGGCCATCCTACGGGGACCTGTACACCGATAAACTCATCTTT.

The gene calls are TRAV29/DV5 and TRDJ1, with D hard to call. V shed 4 bases and J shed 0 bases, with 28 bases lying between them. Germline V gives CDR1 NSMFDY, CDR2 ISSIKDK. The CDR3 covers 19 residues. This chain's CDR3 is CAACFKACDAKGHTDKLIF. The CDR3 DNA is TGTGCAGCATGTTTTAAGGCCTGCGACGCGAAGGGACACACCGATAAACTCATCTTT.

The chain couples TRDV1 to TRDJ1, with 12 positions matching TRDD3. Germline assignment: CDR1 TSWWSYY and CDR2 QGS. The CDR3 runs 21 residues. As DNA, the CDR3 is TGTGCATTGGCCTTTCCTCGCTGGGGGATACGGGAGAAGGGTGGCACCGATAAACTCATCTTT. It specifies CALAFPRWGIREKGGTDKLIF.